This T cell receptor beta chain was captured by sequencing in a study of siplizumab effects on memory and regulatory T cells. Around 100,000 TCR templates underwent assay in every sample. Sequencing used immunoSEQ multiplex PCR; TCRdb keeps in-frame clones, though not all of them. The sample includes about 91,000 clones, about 96% of them seen just once. Findings and limits, study-wide: Roughly 75-95% of proliferating CD4+ or CD8+ clones lacked a naive or memory phenotype that could be assigned. Suppressive capability of dividing Tregs from siplizumab cultures went unverified. No more than a minor fraction of alloreactive clones could be traced back to unstimulated subsets.

The CDR3 sequence is 12 residues long. With 1 base removed from V and 0 bases from J, the gap between germline ends came to 0 bases. CDR1 is KGHSH and CDR2 is LQKENI in the germline V gene. To note about this clone: The target antigen is unknown. This CDR3 is also generated by other DNA sequences in the sample.

The chain employs TRBV18 and TRBJ1-1; D is undetermined. The TCR originated in a human donor in good health. Specimen: naive CD4+ T cells sorted from blood. CDR3 nucleotide sequence: TGTGCCAGCTCACCACTGAACACTGAAGCTTTCTTT. The encoded protein is CASSPLNTEAFF.